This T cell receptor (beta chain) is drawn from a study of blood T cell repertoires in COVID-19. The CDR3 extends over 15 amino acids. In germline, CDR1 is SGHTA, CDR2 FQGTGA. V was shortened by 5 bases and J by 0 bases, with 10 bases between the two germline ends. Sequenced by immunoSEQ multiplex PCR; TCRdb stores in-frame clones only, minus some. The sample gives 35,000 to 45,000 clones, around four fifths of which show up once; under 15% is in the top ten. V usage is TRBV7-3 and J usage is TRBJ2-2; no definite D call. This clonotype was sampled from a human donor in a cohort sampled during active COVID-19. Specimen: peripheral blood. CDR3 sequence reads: CASSPTRSNTGELFF. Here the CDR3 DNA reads TGTGCCAGCAGCCCGACGCGGTCGAACACCGGGGAGCTGTTTTTT.